The clone carrying this T cell receptor (beta chain) has just a few counts. In the original analysis: The authors estimated nucleated cell counts from reference gene primer amplification. Sequencing used immunoSEQ multiplex PCR; TCRdb keeps in-frame clones, though not all of them. V, J and clone size were drawn from that table, and D and trimming were deduced from the DNA. This sample has under 250,000 clones; roughly 86% occur once, and the top ten carry 9.5% to 15%. The V end was cut by 9 bases, the J end by 0 bases, with 20 bases between. Germline loops: CDR1 LNHDA, CDR2 SQIVND (reference sequence). The CDR3 is 17 amino acids. The sample belongs to a study of blood T cell repertoires in COVID-19. Study-wide background: T cells, B-cell-depleted T cells, or PBMCs provided the cDNA or gDNA that served as material.

The sequenced sample consisted of peripheral blood. The gene calls are TRBV19 and TRBJ1-4, with D perhaps TRBD1 (5 bases). The origin of this receptor is a woman in her thirties or forties with acute or convalescent COVID-19. The CDR3 spells CASTSTVIIATNEKLFF. DNA of the CDR3: TGTGCCAGCACCTCGACAGTCATAATAGCAACTAATGAAAAACTGTTTTTT.